The 14 T cell receptor beta chains in this list originate from one sample, sequenced in a study of blood T cell repertoires in COVID-19. Only in-frame clones appear in the TCRdb table, and some are missing; sequencing was by immunoSEQ multiplex PCR. Here the sample spans 220,000 or so clones, 80% to 85% being singletons. Sequencing was done on a sample of peripheral blood. These TCRs come from a woman in her sixties or seventies who had recovered from COVID-19.

This clone was detected a few times. This sequence joins TRBV12-5 and TRBJ2-5; 10 nucleotides align to TRBD2. The CDR3 extends over 15 amino acids. Per the germline V gene, CDR1 is LGHNT and CDR2 is FRNRAP. V was clipped by 5 bases and J by 2 bases; unmatched bases: 5. The CDR3 DNA is TGTGCTAGTGGTCCGGGACTAGCGATTCAAGAGACCCAGTACTTC. Amino acids: CASGPGLAIQETQYF.

This chain joins TRBV29-1 and TRBJ1-2; tentative D call: TRBD1 (5 bases). The CDR3 sequence is 13 residues long. CDR1 and CDR2 (germline): SQVTM, ANQGSEA. Trimming removed 5 bases from V and 3 bases from J, with 13 bases in between. For the CDR3, the DNA is TGCAGCGTTTTAGTAGGGACTGACTATGGCTACACCTTC. Its protein is CSVLVGTDYGYTF.

The chain recombines TRBV4-3 with TRBJ1-4, with a weak D call TRBD1 (5 bases). This CDR3 is 15 amino acids long. The germline CDR1 and CDR2 sequences are LGHNA and YSLEER. Trimming took off 2 bases at V and 7 bases at J, with 14 bases between the two ends. The CDR3 nucleotides are TGCGCCAGCAGCCAAATCGGGCAGGGTAGTGAAAAACTGTTTTTT. It encodes CASSQIGQGSEKLFF.

V usage is TRBV6-2 or TRBV6-3 and J usage is TRBJ1-4, with a tentative D call TRBD1 (6 bases). The CDR3 runs 17 residues. Germline V gene lookup returns CDR1 MNHEY and CDR2 SVGEGT. The V and J ends lost 2 bases and 7 bases respectively, with 20 bases between them. This chain's CDR3 is CASSYLASGTTSEKLFF. The CDR3 coding sequence is TGTGCCAGCAGTTACCTCGCTTCCGGGACAACAAGTGAAAAACTGTTTTTT.

J is TRBJ2-1 and V is TRBV4-1; 8 bases align to TRBD1. This CDR3 region has 15 residues. V was pared by 4 bases and J by 6 bases, with 8 bases of the junction left unmatched. Germline lookup yields CDR1 MGHRA and CDR2 YSYEKL. CDR3 region: CASSPWETGGNEQFF. As DNA, the CDR3 is TGCGCCAGCAGCCCCTGGGAAACAGGGGGCAATGAGCAGTTCTTC.

This clone came up a few times. The J gene is TRBJ2-5, the V gene TRBV7-6, with D unclear. Germline V gene lookup returns CDR1 SGHVS and CDR2 FNYEAQ. This CDR3 contains 14 residues. Deletions cut 1 base from V and 2 bases from J, with 8 bases between. CDR3 sequence (DNA): TGTGCCAGCAGCTTAGACCAGATTCAAGAGACCCAGTACTTC. Amino acids: CASSLDQIQETQYF.

This clone was picked up a small number of times. The chain uses TRBV7-9 and TRBJ1-5, with D possibly TRBD1 on 6 matching bases. CDR3 length equals 14 residues. V lost 5 bases, J lost 3 bases, and 11 bases lay in between. The germline V gene has CDR1 SEHNR and CDR2 FQNEAQ (reference sequence). In DNA, the CDR3 is TGTGCCAGCAGCCGGACAGCTGACAATCAGCCCCAGCATTTT. Its protein is CASSRTADNQPQHF. The whole variable domain, remainder taken from reference TRBV7-9 and TRBJ1-5, is DTGVSQNPRHKITKRGQNVTFRCDPISEHNRLYWYRQTLGQGPEFLTYFQNEAQLEKSRLLSDRFSAERPKGSFSTLEIQRTEQGDSAMYLCASSRTADNQPQHFGDGTRLSIL.

The rearrangement links TRBV9 to TRBJ2-7; 9 bases match TRBD1. This CDR3 region has 17 residues. The junction had 13 bases not matched to a gene; V was cut back by 0 bases and J by 6 bases. Germline V gene lookup returns CDR1 SGDLS and CDR2 YYNGEE. The CDR3 nucleotides are TGTGCCAGCAGCGTAGGTGAAATTGGACAGGGGCTTTTCGAGCAGTACTTC. Translating gives CASSVGEIGQGLFEQYF.

The chain has TRBV7-9 and TRBJ1-2; D is unclear. The germline V gene encodes CDR1 SEHNR and CDR2 FQNEAQ (reference sequence). CDR3 size: 12 residues. Trimming stripped 3 bases from V and 8 bases from J, with 10 bases between. The CDR3: CASSFEGGGYTF. CDR3 in DNA: TGTGCCAGCAGCTTTGAGGGTGGCGGCTACACCTTC.

The chain has TRBV25-1 and TRBJ2-5; TRBD1 matches 11 bases. CDR3 size: 18 residues. The V gene end was trimmed by 0 bases and the J gene end by 4 bases; junction bases not matched to a gene: 10. CDR1 and CDR2 from the germline V gene are MGHDK and SYGVNS. The CDR3 spells CASSEYIPGDRGTETQYF. CDR3 DNA sequence: TGTGCCAGCAGTGAATATATTCCGGGGGACAGGGGGACAGAGACCCAGTACTTC. The whole variable domain, filled in from reference TRBV25-1 and TRBJ2-5, reads EADIYQTPRYLVIGTGKKITLECSQTMGHDKMYWYQQDPGMELHLIHYSYGVNSTEKGDLSSESTVSRIRTEHFPLTLESARPSHTSQYLCASSEYIPGDRGTETQYFGPGTRLLVL.

This chain links TRBV6-4 with TRBJ2-2; a possible D gene is TRBD1 (6 bases). Trimming took 0 bases from V and 2 from J, leaving 7 bases between them. The CDR3 extends over 15 amino acids. Looked up from germline, CDR1 is MRHNA and CDR2 is SNTAGT. CDR3 DNA: TGTGCCAGCAGTGACTCAGGGGGAAACACCGGGGAGCTGTTTTTT. Its translation: CASSDSGGNTGELFF.

The chain is built from TRBV30 and TRBJ1-5; possible D gene TRBD1, 6 bases. The CDR3 is made up of 13 amino acids. CDR1 is GTSNPN, CDR2 SVGIG, per germline (reference sequence). V lost 4 bases and J lost 6, with 13 bases in between. In DNA form, the CDR3 reads TGTGCCTGGAACAGGGCCCTCGGTCAGCCCCAGCATTTT. Translated: CAWNRALGQPQHF.

The V gene is TRBV10-3, the J gene TRBJ2-7; 8 bases are a match to TRBD1. Germline V gene data show CDR1 as ENHRY and CDR2 as SYGVKD. With 6 bases clipped from V and 5 bases from J, the junction kept 6 bases outside the gene matches. The CDR3 has 13 amino acids. CDR3 residues: CAISRDRIDEQYF. The CDR3 nucleotides read TGTGCCATCAGCCGGGACAGGATTGACGAGCAGTACTTC.

A word on this clone: Different DNA sequences within this sample yield the same CDR3. This chain connects TRBV5-1 to TRBJ1-6; the D is unclear. From germline, CDR1 is SGHRS and CDR2 YFSETQ. Trimming stripped 0 bases from V and 10 bases from J, with 8 bases between. This CDR3 is built from 13 residues. CDR3 amino acids: CASSLEGDSPLHF. CDR3 bases: TGCGCCAGCAGCTTGGAGGGAGACTCACCCCTCCACTTT.